This T cell receptor (beta chain) was obtained from a study of OX40 agonist ivuxolimab in advanced cancers. With respect to this clone: Its antigen remains unknown.

Findings and caveats of the study: The study did not work out the antigen specificity of the expanded peripheral T cells.

Repertoires were generated with immunoSEQ multiplex PCR, while TCRdb's copy carries only in-frame clones and drops some. The table has 90,000 to 120,000 clones, 80% to 95% seen once; the top ten hold around 1.2%. The clonotype was recovered from an adult with an advanced solid tumor such as melanoma, head and neck, liver or kidney cancer. The sequencing here drew on CD4+ or CD8+ T cells sorted from blood, taken in a trial of the OX40 agonist ivuxolimab.

CDR3 amino acids: CASSDTGQGTGNTIYF. CDR3 DNA sequence: TGCGCCAGCAGTGATACAGGACAGGGTACCGGAAACACCATATATTTT. The chain has TRBV10-1 and TRBJ1-3; 8 positions agree with TRBD1. After removal of 3 bases from V and 4 bases from J, the junction contained 8 bases not matched to a gene. The CDR3 extends over 16 amino acids. Germline V lookup: CDR1 WNHNN, CDR2 SYGVQD (reference sequence).